The entry below gives a single T cell receptor (beta chain) sequence along with its context. Its antigen is as yet unknown. This entry belongs to a study of T-cell memory formation after mild COVID-19. Study as a whole: In these data, TCR clusters were largely donor specific. Study-level results: Clones which contracted sat mainly in CM and EM if CD4+, and in EMRA if CD8+. Prior to infection, memory already included some responding clones, suggesting cross-reactive memory joined. Second-wave clones with a day 37 peak had unconfirmed SARS-CoV-2 specificity.

The CDR3 totals 15 residues. Losses at the gene ends were 3 bases for V and 1 base for J; bases not matched to a gene: 3. From germline, CDR1 is MDHEN and CDR2 SYDVKM. MiXCR, applied by TCRdb to the 5' RACE reads, yields one record per CDR3 protein. The repertoire holds tens of thousands of distinct CDR3 sequences, 7% to 8% seen once, with more than 1.2% in the top ten. This sequence originates from a man in his late teens or twenties who had mild COVID-19 (a few samples of this study predate the infection). Cell type and time point are not known. The chain has TRBV28 and TRBJ1-2; 9 bases match TRBD1. The sample was PBMCs or a T cell subset sorted from them (not recorded which). CDR3 coding DNA: TGTGCCAGCAGTTTCGGGGACAGGGATAACTATGGCTACACCTTC. This codes for CASSFGDRDNYGYTF.